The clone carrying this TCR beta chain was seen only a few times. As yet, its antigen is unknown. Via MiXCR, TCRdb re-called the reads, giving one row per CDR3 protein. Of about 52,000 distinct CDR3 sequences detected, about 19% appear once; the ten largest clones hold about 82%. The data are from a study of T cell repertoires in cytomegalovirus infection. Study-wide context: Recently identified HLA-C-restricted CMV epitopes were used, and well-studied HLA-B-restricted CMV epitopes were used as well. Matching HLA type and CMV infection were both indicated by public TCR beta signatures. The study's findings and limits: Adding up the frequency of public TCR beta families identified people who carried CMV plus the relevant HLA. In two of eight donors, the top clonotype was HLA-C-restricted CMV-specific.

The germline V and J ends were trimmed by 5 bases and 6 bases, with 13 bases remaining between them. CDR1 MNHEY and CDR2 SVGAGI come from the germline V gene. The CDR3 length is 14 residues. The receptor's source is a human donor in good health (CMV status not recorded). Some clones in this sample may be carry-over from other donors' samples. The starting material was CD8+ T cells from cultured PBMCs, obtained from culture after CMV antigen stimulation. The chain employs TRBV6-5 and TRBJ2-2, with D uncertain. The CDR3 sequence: CASSTRSSAGELFF. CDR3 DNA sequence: TGTGCCAGCAGTACAAGGAGTAGTGCCGGGGAGCTGTTTTTT.